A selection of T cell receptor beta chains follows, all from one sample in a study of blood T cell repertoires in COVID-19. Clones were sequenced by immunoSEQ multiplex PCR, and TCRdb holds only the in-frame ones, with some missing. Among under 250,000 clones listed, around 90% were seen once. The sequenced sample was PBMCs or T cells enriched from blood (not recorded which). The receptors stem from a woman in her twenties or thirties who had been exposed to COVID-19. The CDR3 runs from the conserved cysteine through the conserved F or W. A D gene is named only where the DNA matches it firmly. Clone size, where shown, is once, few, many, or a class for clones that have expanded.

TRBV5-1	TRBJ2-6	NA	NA	CASSLDGLNLSGANVLTF	TGCGCCAGCAGCTTGGACGGACTGAACCTCTCTGGGGCCAACGTCCTGACTTTC
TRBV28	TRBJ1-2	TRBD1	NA	CASSRQGAEGYTF	TGTGCCAGCAGTCGACAGGGGGCTGAAGGCTACACCTTC
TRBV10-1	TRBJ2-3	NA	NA	CASSEPGSGADTQYF	TGCGCCAGCAGTGAACCCGGGAGCGGTGCAGATACGCAGTATTTT
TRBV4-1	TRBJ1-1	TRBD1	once	CASSPWGQGDLGKNTEAFF	TGCGCCAGCAGCCCGTGGGGACAGGGGGACCTGGGGAAAAACACTGAAGCTTTCTTT
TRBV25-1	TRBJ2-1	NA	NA	CASSELWTTGQFF	TGTGCCAGCAGTGAATTATGGACTACCGGACAGTTCTTC
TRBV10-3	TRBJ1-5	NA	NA	CAISFDSVNQPQHF	TGTGCCATCAGTTTTGACAGCGTCAATCAGCCCCAGCATTTT
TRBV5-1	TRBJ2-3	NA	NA	CASGGLTGASTDTQYF	TGCGCCAGCGGGGGTCTGACAGGCGCTAGCACAGATACGCAGTATTTT
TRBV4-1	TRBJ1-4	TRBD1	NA	CASTLTLPQGANEKLFF	TGCGCCAGCACCCTAACTTTGCCGCAGGGGGCGAATGAAAAACTGTTTTTT
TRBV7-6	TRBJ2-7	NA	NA	CASSLLPAATSYEQYF	TGTGCCAGCAGCTTATTACCAGCGGCAACCTCCTACGAGCAGTACTTC
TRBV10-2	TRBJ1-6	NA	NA	CASSVRFRNSPLHF	TGCGCCAGCAGTGTGAGGTTTAGAAATTCACCCCTCCACTTT
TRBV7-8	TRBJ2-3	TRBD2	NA	CASSAGLAGGVGFTDTQYF	TGTGCCAGCAGCGCGGGACTAGCGGGAGGGGTGGGGTTCACAGATACGCAGTATTTT
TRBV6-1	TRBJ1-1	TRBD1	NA	CASSDRQGFGTEAFF	TGTGCCAGCAGTGACAGACAGGGGTTTGGCACTGAAGCTTTCTTT
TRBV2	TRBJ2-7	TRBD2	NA	CASSVTSGSIDEQYF	TGTGCCAGCAGTGTGACTAGCGGGAGCATCGACGAGCAGTACTTC
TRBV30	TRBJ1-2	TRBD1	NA	CAWSPPYRGPYDGYTF	TGTGCCTGGAGTCCACCCTACAGGGGGCCGTATGATGGCTACACCTTC
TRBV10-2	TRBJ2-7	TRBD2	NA	CASRGLAGAYEQYF	TGCGCCAGCAGAGGACTAGCGGGAGCATACGAGCAGTACTTC
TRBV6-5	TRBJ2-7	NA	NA	CASSPADWTYEQYF	TGTGCCAGCAGCCCGGCGGACTGGACCTACGAGCAGTACTTC
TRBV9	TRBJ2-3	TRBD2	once	CASSLMTSGTSTDTQYF	TGTGCCAGCAGCCTGATGACTAGCGGGACCAGCACAGATACGCAGTATTTT
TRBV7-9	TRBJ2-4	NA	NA	CASSTSSGLAKNIQYF	TGTGCCAGCAGCACCAGCTCCGGACTAGCCAAAAACATTCAGTACTTC
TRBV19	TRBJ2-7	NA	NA	CASSIGGLPYEQYF	TGTGCCAGTAGTATAGGGGGACTCCCCTACGAGCAGTACTTC
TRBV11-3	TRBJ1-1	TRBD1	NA	CASSPGTGESLEAFF	TGTGCCAGCAGCCCCGGGACAGGTGAATCTTTGGAAGCTTTCTTT
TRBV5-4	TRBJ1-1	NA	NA	CASSLGQGRTEAFF	TGTGCCAGCAGCTTGGGGCAGGGGCGAACTGAAGCTTTCTTT
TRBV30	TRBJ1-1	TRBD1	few	CAWDRGVNTEAFF	TGTGCCTGGGACAGGGGAGTGAACACTGAAGCTTTCTTT
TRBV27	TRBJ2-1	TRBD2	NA	CASSPGLGLAGRNEQFF	TGTGCCAGCAGCCCAGGACTTGGACTAGCGGGACGAAATGAGCAGTTCTTC
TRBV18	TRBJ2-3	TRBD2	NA	CASSPVTGGRSTDTQYF	TGTGCCAGCTCACCCGTGACCGGGGGGAGAAGCACAGATACGCAGTATTTT
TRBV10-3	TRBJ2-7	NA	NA	CASQGAGFYEQYF	TGTGCCTCGCAAGGTGCGGGGTTTTACGAGCAGTACTTC
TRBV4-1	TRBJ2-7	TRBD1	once	CASSLRQGVGYEQYF	TGCGCCAGCAGCCTAAGACAGGGGGTGGGCTACGAGCAGTACTTC
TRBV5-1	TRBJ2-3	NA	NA	CASRAYRAHEDTQYF	TGCGCCAGCAGGGCATACAGGGCCCACGAAGATACGCAGTATTTT
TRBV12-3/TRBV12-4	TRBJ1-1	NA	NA	CASSLQGSTEAFF	TGTGCCAGCAGTTTACAGGGTTCCACTGAAGCTTTCTTT
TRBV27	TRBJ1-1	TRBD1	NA	CASRFDRGAFF	TGTGCCAGCAGGTTCGACAGGGGGGCTTTCTTT
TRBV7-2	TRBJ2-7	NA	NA	CASSSAGPFHEQYF	TGTGCCAGCAGCTCCGCTGGCCCTTTCCACGAGCAGTACTTC
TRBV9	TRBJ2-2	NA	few	CASSLTGELFF	TGTGCCAGCAGCCTCACCGGGGAGCTGTTTTTT
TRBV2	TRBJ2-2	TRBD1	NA	CASTRQGDTGELFF	TGTGCCAGCACACGACAGGGGGACACCGGGGAGCTGTTTTTT
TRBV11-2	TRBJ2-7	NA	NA	CASSLDTGIYEQYF	TGTGCCAGCAGCTTAGATACAGGGATCTACGAGCAGTACTTC
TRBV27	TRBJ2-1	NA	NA	CASSRTGTGVSSGKLEQFF	TGTGCCAGCAGTCGAACCGGGACAGGGGTGTCTAGCGGGAAACTAGAGCAGTTCTTC
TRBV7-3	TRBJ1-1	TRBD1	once	CASSPRRDRGFYGLNTEAFF	TGTGCCAGCAGCCCACGCCGGGACAGGGGGTTCTACGGGTTGAACACTGAAGCTTTCTTT
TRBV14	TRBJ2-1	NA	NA	CASSRQVLQGEQFF	TGTGCCAGCAGCCGACAGGTACTACAAGGGGAGCAGTTCTTC